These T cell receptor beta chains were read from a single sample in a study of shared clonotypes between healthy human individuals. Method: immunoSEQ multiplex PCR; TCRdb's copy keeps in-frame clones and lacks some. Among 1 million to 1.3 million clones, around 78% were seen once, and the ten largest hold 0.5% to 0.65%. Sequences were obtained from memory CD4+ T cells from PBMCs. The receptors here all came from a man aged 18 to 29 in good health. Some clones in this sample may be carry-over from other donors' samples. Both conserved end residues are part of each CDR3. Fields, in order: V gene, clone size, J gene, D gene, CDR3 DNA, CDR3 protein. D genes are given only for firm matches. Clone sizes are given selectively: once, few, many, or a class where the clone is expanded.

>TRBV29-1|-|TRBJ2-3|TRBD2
TGCAGCGTTCACGGACTAGCGGGAGGGCCTGATACGCAGTATTTT
CSVHGLAGGPDTQYF
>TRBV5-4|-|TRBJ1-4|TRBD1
TGTGCCAGCAGCTTGGCGACAGGGGGAAATGAAAAACTGTTTTTT
CASSLATGGNEKLFF
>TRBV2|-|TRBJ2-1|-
TGTGCCAGCAGGGAGGAGGGGACTCCCTACAATGAGCAGTTCTTC
CASREEGTPYNEQFF
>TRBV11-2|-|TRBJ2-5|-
TGTGCCAGCAGCTTAGGTGGGGGATGGGGGACCCAGTACTTC
CASSLGGGWGTQYF
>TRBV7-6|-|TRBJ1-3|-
TGTGCCAGCAGCCGAGGTTCCTCTGGAAACACCATATATTTT
CASSRGSSGNTIYF
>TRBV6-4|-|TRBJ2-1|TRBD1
TGTGCCAGCAAGCGACAGGGTAACTACAATGAGCAGTTCTTC
CASKRQGNYNEQFF
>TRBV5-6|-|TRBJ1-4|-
TGTGCCAGCAGCTTGTTCTGGGCAGATGGGGAAAAACTGTTTTTT
CASSLFWADGEKLFF
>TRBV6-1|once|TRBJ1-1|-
TGTGCCAGCACCGGCAAGTTGGTCGGCACTGAAGCTTTCTTT
CASTGKLVGTEAFF
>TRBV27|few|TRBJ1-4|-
TGTGCCAGCAGGCGCTTAGAAGAAAAACTGTTTTTT
CASRRLEEKLFF
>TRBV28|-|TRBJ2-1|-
TGTGCCAGCAGGGGGGGGCAACCCCCGGATGAGCAGTTCTTC
CASRGGQPPDEQFF
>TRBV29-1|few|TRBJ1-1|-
TGCGCCGGGGGGAGTACTGAAGCTTTCTTT
CAGGSTEAFF
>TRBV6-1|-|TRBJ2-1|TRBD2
TGTGCCAGCAGTGGGGAGACTAGCGGGACGGGCGGATCCTACAATGAGCAGTTCTTC
CASSGETSGTGGSYNEQFF
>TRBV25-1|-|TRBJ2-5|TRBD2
TGTGCCAGCCGGCGGGGGACCCAAGAGACCCAGTACTTC
CASRRGTQETQYF
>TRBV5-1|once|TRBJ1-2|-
TGCGCCAGCAGCTTGGGCCTGAATTCTAACTATGGCTACACCTTC
CASSLGLNSNYGYTF
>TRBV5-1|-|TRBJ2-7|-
TGCGCCAGCAGCTTGGTGATAGGGGGGCCCTCCTACGAGCAGTACTTC
CASSLVIGGPSYEQYF
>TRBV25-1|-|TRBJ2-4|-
TGTGCCAGCAGTCCCGACTACCCCAAAAACATTCAGTACTTC
CASSPDYPKNIQYF
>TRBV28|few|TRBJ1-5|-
TGTGCCAGCAGTTATGGGGAGCGTAGCAATCAGCCCCAGCATTTT
CASSYGERSNQPQHF
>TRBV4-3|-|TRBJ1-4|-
TGCGCCAGCAGCCAAGATGGGACTGGAAAACTGTTTTTT
CASSQDGTGKLFF
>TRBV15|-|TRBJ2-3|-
TGTGCCACCAGCAGGGGCCCCACAGATACGCAGTATTTT
CATSRGPTDTQYF
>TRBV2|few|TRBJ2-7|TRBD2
TGTGCCAGCAGTGAGGGTAGCGGGAGCTACTACGAGCAGTACTTC
CASSEGSGSYYEQYF
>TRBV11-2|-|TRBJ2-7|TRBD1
TGTGCCAGCAGCTTAGACAGGGGGCATTGGGACGAGCAGTACTTC
CASSLDRGHWDEQYF
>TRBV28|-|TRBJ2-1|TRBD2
TGTGCCAGCAGGCCCCGGACTAGTCCAGCGAATGAGCAGTTCTTC
CASRPRTSPANEQFF
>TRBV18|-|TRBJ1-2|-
TGTGCCAGCTCACCTATCGACGGGAACTATGGCTACACCTTC
CASSPIDGNYGYTF
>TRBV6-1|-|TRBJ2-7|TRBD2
TGTGCCAGCAGTGGAAGTTCCTCCAGCGGGACCTACGAGCAGTACTTC
CASSGSSSSGTYEQYF
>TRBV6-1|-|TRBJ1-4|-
TGTGCCAGCAGGGGCGGGTGGGGTGAAAAACTGTTTTTT
CASRGGWGEKLFF